This record covers a single T cell receptor beta chain. The antigen it binds to is not known. No qualities accompany the bases; no much larger clone lies one base away. The cohort comprised fewer than 700 healthy bone marrow donors. At the time of sampling, all cohort members were nominally healthy, though unrecorded immune exposures were likely present. The donor tested CMV seropositive, placing the donor among the 289 seropositive members of the cohort. Each donor provided a peripheral blood sample, and peripheral blood mononuclear cells were used for TCR beta sequencing. The Qiagen DNeasy Blood Extraction Kit was used to extract genomic DNA from the blood cell samples. Looking up the germline V gene yields CDR1 SNHLY and CDR2 FYNNEI. Spanning cysteine to phenylalanine, the CDR3 consists of 12 amino acids. This entry keeps only the CDR3 DNA: 36 bases, framed from base 1. Deletion took 6 bases off V and 5 bases off J, with a span of 10 bases between the germline ends.

These data belong to a study of cytomegalovirus exposure and HLA in healthy donors (dated by TCRdb to the late 2010s). General notes on the study: According to an earlier analysis of 587 of the donors, 200 million or so T cells yielded over 90 million unique TCR beta sequences and approximately 280 Gb of sequence data. About 300 gigabases of sequencing data and tens of millions of unique TCR sequences were included in an early release covering under 650 HLA-typed donors. Of the roughly 400 genotyped donors, 70% to 90% were placed in the genetic ancestry cluster associated with self-reported Caucasian donors. The study aimed to test whether cataloging public T cell receptors could reveal signatures of past pathogen exposure. The study used immunosequencing to profile the T cell repertoires of several hundred subjects and linked those repertoires to cytomegalovirus serostatus. In addition to the first cohort of 666 subjects, a separate validation cohort of 130 or so different subjects was used. To predict cytomegalovirus infection status, the study combined high-throughput TCR immunosequencing, statistical association of individual TCRs with disease status, and machine learning. A later analysis re-examined previously published TCR beta repertoires from more than 600 donors and added high-resolution HLA genotyping to investigate patterns of TCR occurrence. Rather than drawing on any new phenotypic data, the later analysis identified candidate immune exposures from TCR beta sequences and the way those sequences occurred across donors. An earlier analysis of about 600 of the donors used high-throughput TCR beta sequencing to judge whether each TCR beta V gene segment behaved as functional or pseudogenic. Donor age, sex, ethnicity and CMV serostatus were collected together with the repertoire data. A later genetic analysis took genome-wide SNP genotypes for 398 of the 666 donors and used that subset as a discovery cohort. All discovery cohort repertoires had been generated using a single sequencing platform. Class I and class II HLA loci were covered by the typing at four-digit resolution. The number of typed donors differed by locus: about 620-640 for A, B, C, DRB1 and DQB1; approximately 530 for DQA1; 606 for DPA1; and around 470 for DPB1. Because of strong linkage in the cohort, four or five DR-DQ haplotypes were treated as single units for association and clustering. On average, around 240,000 unique TCR beta nucleotide sequences were sequenced per donor among 350 to 400 genotyped donors of the cohort, with approximately 18% of those sequences being non-productive.

Library method: the immunoSEQ multiplex PCR assay. A mixture of 60 forward primers for TCR Vbeta segments and 13 reverse primers for TCR Jbeta segments was used in the multiplex PCR. The CDR3 region of rearranged TCR beta genes was amplified from genomic DNA by a multiplex PCR assay. Amplified TCR beta libraries were sequenced as 87-base-pair reads on the Illumina HiSeq System. As for how the authors treated the data: Across the roughly 600 repertoires, a later analysis counted about 81 million unique TCR beta chains, 9 million to 14 million of which were shared by at least two donors. Raw reads were error-corrected and collapsed into unique sequences with a nearest-neighbor algorithm that merged closely related sequences to remove PCR and sequencing errors. V, D and J gene segments were assigned by aligning CDR3 sequences to IMGT reference sequences. Each retained sequence needed at least a six-nucleotide match to both a V gene segment and a J gene segment. Rearrangements were classified as productive when the CDR3 lacked stop codons and remained in frame with V and J, and all other rearrangements were classified as non-productive. Following IMGT convention, CDR3 was defined as the stretch from the second conserved V-encoded cysteine to the conserved J-encoded phenylalanine. The earlier analysis of fewer than 700 of the donors excluded sequences that lacked an unambiguous match to a single V gene segment. In an earlier analysis of 587 of the donors, a V segment was called functional when productive rearrangements were above 56.7%, and segregating when the standard deviation between donors exceeded 5%. A statistical classification framework was built to diagnose cytomegalovirus status from the catalog of TCR beta chain sequences. V and J gene assignment, in a later analysis, came from comparing TCR nucleotide sequences with IMGT/GENE-DB human TR gene sequences. In a later analysis, CDR3 sequences and most-parsimonious VDJ recombination scenarios were assigned using the TCRdist pipeline. A later analysis defined each TCR beta chain by its CDR3 amino acid sequence plus V-gene family, and excluded reads lacking a unique V-gene family. As a way to deal with suspected cross-contamination and a sequencing artifact, a later analysis dropped more than 500 nucleotide sequences that were highly shared and had low generation probability. In a later analysis, a clonal expansion index for each public chain was calculated from normalized within-repertoire ranks of inferred template counts. A later analysis computed generation probabilities with a VDJ recombination model fitted to out-of-frame rearrangements, and checked the results against IGoR. Hypergeometric tests were used in a later analysis to score TCR-TCR, TCR-HLA and TCR-CMV co-occurrence, with a repertoire-size bias correction applied to the TCR pairs. In a later analysis, false discovery rates were estimated by permuting HLA or CMV assignments 20 times. In a later analysis, co-occurring TCRs were grouped using DBSCAN, with TCRdist sequence similarity added in when clustering inside HLA-allele-positive subsets. Co-occurrence clustering excluded repertoires with fewer than 30,000 or more than 120,000 public chains, plus five with anomalous nucleotide sharing. TCRdb stores this immuneACCESS table with in-frame sequences only. Part of the clones is absent; in the studies checked, under half of the shortfall reflects unresolved V genes, and no reason is known for the rest. Clone size and V and J calls were adopted from that table, with D and trimming inferred from the DNA. The sample records some 130,000 clones, around 80% of which are singletons. About 1.7% of the sample is in the top ten clones.

The paper as a whole reports these results and caveats: Correlated functional status among segregating V segments might be attributable to linkage disequilibrium, but an unknown experimental factor could not be ruled out. In a later analysis, several top co-occurrence clusters were reported to appear linked to parvovirus B19, influenza, CMV and Epstein-Barr virus. According to a later analysis, most CMV-associated TCR beta chains appeared to be HLA-restricted, and the HLA associations seemed to be driven largely by CMV exposure. This cohort had only TCR beta chains sequenced, and the lack of alpha or paired-chain data limited which features could be detected. For the cohort, immune exposure information was limited to CMV serostatus. A total of about 150 TCR beta chains were listed by the study as associated with cytomegalovirus. A later genetic analysis reported fewer N-insertions in productive TCRs among donors in an Asian-associated ancestry cluster than the roughly 700-donor mean. Compared with equally common non-associated chains, HLA-associated TCR beta chains in a later analysis were more clonally expanded and had lower generation probabilities. Most TCR sequences were seen in very few donors, while some public TCRs were found in many individuals. The 87-base-pair reads could not distinguish some IMGT-functional V segments, including TRBV6-2 and TRBV6-3, so those segments were excluded. Because HLA typing was unavailable for some donors at each locus, only the typed subset was used in association tests. At a false discovery rate of 0.05, a later analysis linked 16,951 TCR beta sequences to specific HLA alleles. The authors suggested that the approach could potentially be extended to other disease states and immunological phenotypes. In a later analysis, TCR association rates were found to vary across HLA loci, with the most associated TCRs seen for DRB1 alleles and the fewest for HLA-C alleles. In an earlier analysis of 587 of the donors, most TCR beta V segments appeared in productive rearrangements about 90% or about 30% of the time, broadly matching IMGT annotations. An association between a missense DCLRE1C variant and V-gene and J-gene trimming of TCR beta chains was found in a later genetic analysis and replicated in an independent cohort. Because counts were too low, roughly 18 rarely observed V segments, including chromosome 9 orphons, were left out of the earlier analysis of about 620 of the donors. The classifier was reported to diagnose cytomegalovirus status with high specificity and sensitivity in both the original cohort and the validation cohort. A further reported finding was that TCR beta sequences accurately predicted the HLA-A and HLA-B alleles for most subjects in the first cohort. Sequencing depth was assumed to be roughly uniform across donors in the presence/absence analyses, though that assumption may not hold. A cluster of highly shared sequence variants was judged likely to represent a technical artifact of the sequencing pipeline. In vitro tests confirmed that a few of the cytomegalovirus-associated TCR beta chains recognize cytomegalovirus antigens. Strong co-occurrence of HLA alleles, especially DR and DQ, made assigning TCR associations to individual alleles difficult.

The sample taken for sequencing was PBMCs. The receptor comes from a female donor in good health and CMV-seropositive. The chain is made from TRBV2 and TRBJ2-5; confidence is insufficient to name the D gene. The CDR3 sequence is CASRETGETQYF. The DNA is as follows: TGTGCCAGCAGAGAAACCGGGGAGACCCAGTACTTC.